This is a list of T cell receptor beta chains from one sample in a study of pediatric ulcerative colitis. Generated by immunoSEQ multiplex PCR, the TCRdb table keeps only in-frame clones and is missing some. Of 35,000 or so clones in the sample, about three quarters were seen once. Sequenced sample: gut tissue. These receptor sequences come from a boy aged 5-17 years with moderate ulcerative colitis. Both conserved end residues are part of each CDR3. D genes are given only for firm matches. Clone size is not always given. Where it is, it says once, few, many or a class for expanded clones.

>TRBV7-9|few|NA|TRBJ2-5
CASSLAGYREETQYF
TGTGCCAGCAGCTTAGCTGGATACAGGGAAGAGACCCAGTACTTC
>TRBV10-3|few|NA|TRBJ1-6
CAIAGEYSPLHF
TGTGCCATCGCCGGGGAGTACTCACCCCTCCACTTT
>TRBV11-2|NA|NA|TRBJ1-1
CASSLEAGLNTEAFF
TGTGCCAGCAGCTTAGAGGCAGGTTTGAACACTGAAGCTTTCTTT
>TRBV7-9|NA|NA|TRBJ1-5
CASSFNQPQHF
TGTGCCAGCAGCTTTAATCAGCCCCAGCATTTT
>TRBV7-9|NA|NA|TRBJ2-7
CASSITGTLYEQYF
TGTGCCAGCAGCATTACGGGGACCCTCTACGAGCAGTACTTC
>TRBV27|NA|TRBD2|TRBJ2-7
CASSRTGLAGEYF
TGTGCCAGCAGTAGAACGGGACTAGCGGGAGAGTACTTC
>TRBV13|NA|TRBD1|TRBJ1-1
CASSPGDRTNTEAFF
TGTGCCAGCAGCCCTGGGGACAGGACCAACACTGAAGCTTTCTTT
>TRBV7-6|once|NA|TRBJ1-5
CASSSLGNQPQHF
TGTGCCAGCAGCTCGTTAGGCAATCAGCCCCAGCATTTT
>TRBV7-2|NA|NA|TRBJ1-1
CASSRTYGGRNTEAFF
TGTGCCAGCAGCCGGACGTATGGGGGAAGGAACACTGAAGCTTTCTTT
>TRBV11-1|few|TRBD1|TRBJ1-5
CASSLAGDRAPNQPQHF
TGTGCCAGCAGCTTAGCTGGGGACAGGGCTCCCAATCAGCCCCAGCATTTT